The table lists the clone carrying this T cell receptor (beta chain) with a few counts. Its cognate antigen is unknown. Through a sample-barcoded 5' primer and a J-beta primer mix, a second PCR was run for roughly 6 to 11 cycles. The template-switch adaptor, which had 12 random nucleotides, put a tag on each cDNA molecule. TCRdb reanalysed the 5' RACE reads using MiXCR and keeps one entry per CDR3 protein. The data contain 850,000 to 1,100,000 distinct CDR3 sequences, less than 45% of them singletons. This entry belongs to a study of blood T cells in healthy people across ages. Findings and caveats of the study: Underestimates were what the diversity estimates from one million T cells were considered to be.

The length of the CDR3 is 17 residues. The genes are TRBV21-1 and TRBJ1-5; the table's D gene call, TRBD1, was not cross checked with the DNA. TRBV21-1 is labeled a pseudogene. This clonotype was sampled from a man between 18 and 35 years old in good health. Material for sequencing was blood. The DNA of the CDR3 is TGTGCCAGCAAGCACAGGGTTCCCCTTGATAGCAATCAGCCCCAGCATTTT. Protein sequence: CASKHRVPLDSNQPQHF.